This entry features one T cell receptor (beta chain) sequence. In the same sample, other DNA sequences code for this CDR3. This sample was taken from a study of blood T cell repertoires in COVID-19. Study context: In each case, the material was cDNA or gDNA derived from T cells, B-cell-depleted T cells, or PBMCs.

Losses at the gene ends were 4 bases for V and 2 bases for J; bases not matched to a gene: 5. The CDR3 length is 14 residues. Germline V gives CDR1 SGDLS, CDR2 YYNGEE. Original data processing: Quantification of nucleated cells was approximated via reference gene primer amplification. The repertoire was sequenced with immunoSEQ multiplex PCR; TCRdb's copy has only in-frame clones and lacks some. V, J and clone size derive from that table, while D and trimming were established from the DNA sequence. The repertoire holds some 180,000 clones, with about 80% as singletons. This sequence originates from a human donor in a cohort sampled during active COVID-19. The specimen was peripheral blood. This chain joins TRBV9 and TRBJ2-7; 8 nucleotides match TRBD1. CDR3 loop: CASSPGQGAYEQYF. The DNA for the CDR3 is TGTGCCAGCAGCCCAGGACAGGGCGCCTACGAGCAGTACTTC.